One sample yielded the 7 T cell receptor beta chains listed below, sequenced in a study of T-cell memory formation after mild COVID-19 (dated by TCRdb to the early 2020s). The library was produced with 5' RACE. The instrument was an Illumina NovaSeq 6000. TCRdb reanalyzed the raw reads on its own, using fastp at Q25 for trimming and MiXCR for clone calling, and kept in-frame beta chains. Identical CDR3 proteins give one entry, which carries the most common genes and DNA. Here the sample has some 600,000 distinct CDR3 sequences; approximately 15% occur a single time. Of the sample, roughly 7.8% falls within the top ten clones. What was sequenced was PBMCs or a T cell subset sorted from them (not recorded which). These receptors all stem from an adult woman who had mild COVID-19 (a few samples of this study predate the infection). The sample titles of this study are shuffled in the database, so cell type and time point are left out; the donor was told from shared clones.

The V gene is TRBV10-3, the J gene TRBJ2-3; a weak D match, TRBD2 (6 bases). V dropped 3 bases and J dropped 4 bases, with 11 bases sitting between them. This CDR3 spans 14 amino acids. Germline V gives CDR1 ENHRY, CDR2 SYGVKD. The CDR3 nucleotides read TGTGCCATCAGTGAAACACGGGAGTCAGATACGCAGTATTTT. Protein product: CAISETRESDTQYF.

The sample holds a few counts of this clonotype. The chain employs TRBV5-1 and TRBJ2-7; D remains unclear. V lost 0 bases and J 1 base, leaving 8 bases between the germline ends. CDR1 and CDR2 from the germline V gene are SGHRS and YFSETQ. This CDR3 comprises 14 residues. The chain's CDR3 is CASSLDPLSYEQYF. CDR3 nucleotide sequence: TGCGCCAGCAGCTTGGACCCGCTTTCCTACGAGCAGTACTTC.

This clonotype showed up just a few times. This chain uses TRBV6-5 with TRBJ2-4, with D maybe TRBD2 (5 bases). Germline V gives CDR1 MNHEY, CDR2 SVGAGI. The CDR3 has 18 amino acids. V was trimmed by 0 bases and J by 2 bases, leaving 17 bases between them. Here the CDR3 DNA reads TGTGCCAGCAGTTACTCTGGTCCGTACGAGGGAACCAAAAACATTCAGTACTTC. As protein: CASSYSGPYEGTKNIQYF.

This clonotype came up a few times. This chain uses TRBV25-1 with TRBJ2-1; the D gene could be TRBD1 or TRBD2 (7 bases each). Between the trimmed V and J ends, which lost 7 bases and 4 bases, there was a span of 14 bases. Germline V gene lookup returns CDR1 MGHDK and CDR2 SYGVNS. The CDR3 is made up of 14 amino acids. CDR3 loop: CASTGRGRYNEQFF. The CDR3 coding sequence is TGTGCCAGCACGGGGAGGGGGCGATACAATGAGCAGTTCTTC.

The chain carries TRBV6-1 and TRBJ1-5, with TRBD1 identical over 7 bases. V shed 2 bases, J shed 1 base, and the junction held 5 bases outside the gene matches. This CDR3 spans 16 amino acids. CDR1 and CDR2 from the germline V gene are MNHNS and SASEGT. The CDR3 is CASSERTGASNQPQHF. The CDR3 DNA sequence: TGTGCCAGCAGTGAACGTACAGGGGCGAGCAATCAGCCCCAGCATTTT.

This clonotype was seen many times. This rearrangement joins TRBV7-2 to TRBJ1-2; 9 bases are shared with TRBD1. The CDR3 is 13 amino acids. Trimming removed 3 bases from V and 5 bases from J; junction bases left unmatched: 1. CDR1 is SGHTA, CDR2 FQGNSA, per germline. The CDR3 region is CASSFGQGYGYTF. The CDR3 bases are TGTGCCAGCAGCTTCGGACAGGGGTATGGCTACACCTTC.

This clonotype has more than one count but fewer than ten. The chain is built from TRBV5-1 and TRBJ1-2, with 7 bases fitting TRBD1. The CDR3 sequence is 15 residues long. V was clipped by 0 bases and J by 1 base; unmatched bases: 3. Per the germline V gene, CDR1 is SGHRS and CDR2 is YFSETQ. CDR3 coding DNA: TGCGCCAGCAGCTTGGCACGGGACAGTAACTATGGCTACACCTTC. This translates into CASSLARDSNYGYTF.